These T cell receptor beta chains were read from a single sample in a study of cytomegalovirus exposure and HLA in healthy donors. Profiled with immunoSEQ multiplex PCR; TCRdb holds only in-frame clones, not every one. The data contain roughly 120,000 clones, roughly 74% of them singletons. Sequencing was done on a sample of PBMCs. The receptors stem from a woman in her forties or fifties in good health and CMV-seropositive. Each CDR3 is given with its conserved first and last residue. The order of the fields is J gene, V gene, D gene, clone size, CDR3 protein, CDR3 DNA. The D gene is left open where the match is weak. The listing skips clone size in some rows; elsewhere it reads once, few, many or a size class.

TRBJ2-7 TRBV5-6 - few CASSAGFMGREQYF TGTGCCAGCAGCGCCGGATTTATGGGGCGCGAGCAGTACTTC
TRBJ2-6 TRBV10-3 - - CAISAGLFTVSGANVLTF TGTGCCATCAGTGCAGGGTTGTTTACGGTCTCTGGGGCCAACGTCCTGACTTTC
TRBJ2-5 TRBV14 - - CASSRLTGSSQETQYF TGTGCCAGCAGCCGCCTGACAGGAAGCTCCCAAGAGACCCAGTACTTC
TRBJ2-7 TRBV4-1 - - CASSQIAGVRFAEQYF TGCGCCAGCAGCCAGATAGCAGGGGTTCGATTCGCCGAGCAGTACTTC
TRBJ2-2 TRBV7-2 - - CASSRGTPSGELFF TGTGCCAGCAGCCGGGGGACTCCAAGCGGGGAGCTGTTTTTT
TRBJ2-3 TRBV7-2 TRBD2 once CASSPGLAGGTDTQYF TGTGCCAGCAGCCCTGGACTAGCGGGGGGCACAGATACGCAGTATTTT
TRBJ2-3 TRBV2 - once CASKMYTDTQYF TGTGCCAGTAAAATGTACACAGATACGCAGTATTTT
TRBJ1-6 TRBV10-3 TRBD1 - CAISESRGRRDSPLHF TGTGCCATCAGTGAGTCTAGGGGGCGAAGGGATTCACCCCTCCACTTT
TRBJ2-1 TRBV9 TRBD2 once CASSASGDSYNEQFF TGTGCCAGCAGCGCTAGCGGGGACTCCTACAATGAGCAGTTCTTC
TRBJ2-2 TRBV14 TRBD2 - CASSPSGGLNTGELFF TGTGCCAGCAGCCCCAGCGGGGGGCTGAACACCGGGGAGCTGTTTTTT
TRBJ1-6 TRBV27 - - CASSLDPGKNSPLHF TGTGCCAGCAGTTTAGATCCAGGGAAAAATTCACCCCTCCACTTT
TRBJ1-6 TRBV11-2 - - CASSLVARGNSPLHF TGTGCCAGCAGCTTAGTGGCGCGGGGTAATTCACCCCTCCACTTT
TRBJ2-7 TRBV7-2 TRBD1 once CASSLVSRTGYREQYF TGTGCCAGCAGCTTAGTTTCCCGGACAGGGTACAGGGAGCAGTACTTC
TRBJ2-7 TRBV6-5 TRBD1 few CASHTGGSYEQYF TGTGCCAGCCATACAGGGGGCTCCTACGAGCAGTACTTC
TRBJ2-2 TRBV19 - - CASSMDRGWTGELFF TGTGCCAGTAGTATGGACCGGGGGTGGACCGGGGAGCTGTTTTTT
TRBJ2-5 TRBV7-6 - - CASSLSGGQETQYF TGTGCCAGCAGCTTAAGTGGGGGGCAAGAGACCCAGTACTTC
TRBJ2-2 TRBV11-2 TRBD1 - CASRPGQGQRTGELFF TGTGCCAGCAGACCAGGACAGGGGCAACGCACCGGGGAGCTGTTTTTT
TRBJ2-3 TRBV11-3 - few CASSLGGPTDTQYF TGTGCCAGCAGCTTAGGAGGGCCCACAGATACGCAGTATTTT
TRBJ1-2 TRBV28 TRBD1 - CASSGTGFNYGYTF TGTGCCAGCAGCGGGACAGGGTTCAACTATGGCTACACCTTC
TRBJ2-1 TRBV5-8 TRBD2 - CASSPRVERGGLFF TGTGCCAGCAGCCCCCGGGTGGAGCGGGGGGGCCTGTTCTTC
TRBJ2-2 TRBV5-1 - - CASRAEAGELFF TGCGCCAGCAGGGCAGAGGCCGGGGAGCTGTTTTTT
TRBJ1-2 TRBV7-3 TRBD1 few CASSLFSGGDGYTF TGTGCCAGCAGCTTATTCTCAGGGGGCGATGGCTACACCTTC
TRBJ2-1 TRBV6-4 - - CASSADRYNEQFF TGTGCCAGCAGTGCAGACAGGTACAATGAGCAGTTCTTC
TRBJ2-7 TRBV18 TRBD2 - CASSPPGGLAGVLTYEQYF TGTGCCAGCTCACCACCGGGAGGACTAGCGGGGGTCCTAACCTACGAGCAGTACTTC
TRBJ1-2 TRBV9 TRBD1 few CASRGTGSGYTF TGTGCCAGCAGGGGGACAGGGAGTGGCTACACCTTC
TRBJ2-1 TRBV27 - once CASRAGSSYNEQFF TGTGCCAGCAGGGCGGGGAGCTCCTACAATGAGCAGTTCTTC
TRBJ1-1 TRBV7-8 - - CASSYQQTTVEAFF TGTGCCAGCAGCTACCAGCAAACGACAGTTGAAGCTTTCTTT
TRBJ2-1 TRBV7-9 TRBD1 - CASSSQGIGFHEQFF TGTGCCAGCAGCTCACAGGGGATCGGTTTCCATGAGCAGTTCTTC
TRBJ1-2 TRBV2 TRBD1 - CASSSDREGGYTF TGTGCCAGCAGTTCGGACAGGGAAGGTGGCTACACCTTC
TRBJ1-4 TRBV27 - many CASSSATGEKLFF TGTGCCAGCAGTTCCGCGACAGGCGAAAAACTGTTTTTT
TRBJ2-7 TRBV13 TRBD2 - CASSSTGLANYEQYF TGTGCCAGCAGCTCTACGGGACTAGCGAACTACGAGCAGTACTTC
TRBJ2-1 TRBV9 - - CASSVEILPQTYNEQFF TGTGCCAGCAGCGTAGAAATTTTGCCACAAACCTACAATGAGCAGTTCTTC
TRBJ1-4 TRBV2 TRBD1 - CASSAGQLNEKLFF TGTGCCAGCAGTGCGGGACAGCTTAATGAAAAACTGTTTTTT
TRBJ2-5 TRBV4-2 TRBD2 - CASSQVSGGDQETQYF TGTGCCAGCAGCCAAGTCAGCGGGGGAGATCAAGAGACCCAGTACTTC
TRBJ1-5 TRBV18 - - CASSPGGDHGPQHF TGTGCCAGCTCACCCGGCGGGGACCACGGGCCCCAGCATTTT
TRBJ2-7 TRBV9 TRBD2 - CASSLGTSGGGGGYEQYF TGTGCCAGCAGCCTAGGGACTAGCGGGGGTGGAGGGGGCTACGAGCAGTACTTC
TRBJ2-1 TRBV6-1 TRBD2 - CASSTGTSRYNEQFF TGTGCCAGCAGCACCGGGACTAGCCGATACAATGAGCAGTTCTTC
TRBJ1-2 TRBV15 - - CATSREDRSPNYGYTF TGTGCCACCAGCAGAGAAGACAGATCTCCTAACTATGGCTACACCTTC
TRBJ2-7 TRBV27 TRBD1 - CASSPAGTASYEQYF TGTGCCAGCAGCCCGGCAGGGACAGCCTCCTACGAGCAGTACTTC
TRBJ2-7 TRBV7-2 TRBD2 - CASSLEAGVEQYF TGTGCCAGCAGCTTAGAAGCGGGGGTCGAGCAGTACTTC
TRBJ2-1 TRBV27 TRBD2 - CASSSLLVRGGYEQFF TGTGCCAGCAGTTCACTACTGGTGCGGGGGGGGTATGAGCAGTTCTTC
TRBJ2-1 TRBV28 TRBD1 - CASSLYGQGTYNEQFF TGTGCCAGCAGTTTATACGGACAGGGGACCTACAATGAGCAGTTCTTC
TRBJ2-2 TRBV10-3 - - CAIGRGAELFF TGTGCCATCGGCCGAGGAGCTGAGCTGTTTTTT
TRBJ2-7 TRBV13 - once CASSLNRNYEQYF TGTGCCAGCAGCTTAAACAGGAACTACGAGCAGTACTTC
TRBJ2-5 TRBV10-1 TRBD1 - CASSEGTGGSQETQYF TGCGCCAGCAGTGAGGGGACAGGGGGCAGTCAAGAGACCCAGTACTTC
TRBJ2-5 TRBV7-9 - - CASSDSGRRETQYF TGTGCCAGCAGCGATTCAGGGAGGAGGGAGACCCAGTACTTC
TRBJ1-5 TRBV2 - few CASSESLAAGGNQPQHF TGTGCCAGCAGTGAATCTCTGGCGGCAGGGGGCAATCAGCCCCAGCATTTT